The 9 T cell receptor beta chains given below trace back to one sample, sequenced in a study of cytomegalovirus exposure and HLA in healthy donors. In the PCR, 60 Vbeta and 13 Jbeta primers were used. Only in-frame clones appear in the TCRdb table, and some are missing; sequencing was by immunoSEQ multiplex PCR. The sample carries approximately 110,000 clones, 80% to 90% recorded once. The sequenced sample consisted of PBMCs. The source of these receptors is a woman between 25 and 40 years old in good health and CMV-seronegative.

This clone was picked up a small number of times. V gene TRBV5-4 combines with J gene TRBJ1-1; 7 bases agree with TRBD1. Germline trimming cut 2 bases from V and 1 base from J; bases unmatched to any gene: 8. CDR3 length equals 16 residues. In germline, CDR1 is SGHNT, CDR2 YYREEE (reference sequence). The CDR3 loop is CASSLPRTGSNTEAFF. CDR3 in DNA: TGTGCCAGCAGCTTACCCCGGACAGGATCGAACACTGAAGCTTTCTTT.

CDR3 DNA: TGTGCCAGCTCACCTGCTGTGGGCAGAAATCAGCCCCAGCATTTT. Translating gives CASSPAVGRNQPQHF. The chain combines TRBV18 with TRBJ1-5; D remains ambiguous. V gave up 3 bases and J gave up 4 bases, with 13 bases separating them. This CDR3 has 15 amino acids. Germline assignment: CDR1 KGHSH and CDR2 LQKENI.

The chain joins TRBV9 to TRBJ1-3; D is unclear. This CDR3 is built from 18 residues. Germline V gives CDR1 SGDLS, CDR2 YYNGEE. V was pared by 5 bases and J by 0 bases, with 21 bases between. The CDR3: CASRSGMEAGSSGNTIYF. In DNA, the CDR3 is TGTGCCAGCAGGTCCGGGATGGAGGCGGGGAGCTCTGGAAACACCATATATTTT.

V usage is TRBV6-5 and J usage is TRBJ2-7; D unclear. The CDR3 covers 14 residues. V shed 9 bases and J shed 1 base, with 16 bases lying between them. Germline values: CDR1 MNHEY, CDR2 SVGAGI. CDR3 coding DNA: TGTGCCAGTGGTGTGGGCCTTAGTTCCTACGAGCAGTACTTC. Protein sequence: CASGVGLSSYEQYF.

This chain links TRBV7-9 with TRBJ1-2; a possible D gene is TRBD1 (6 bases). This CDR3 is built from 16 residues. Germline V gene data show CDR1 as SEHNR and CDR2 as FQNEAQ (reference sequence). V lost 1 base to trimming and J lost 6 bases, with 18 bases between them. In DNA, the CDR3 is TGTGCCAGCAGCTTAGGGGAGAGACAGGATCCCCATGGCTACACCTTC. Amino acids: CASSLGERQDPHGYTF.

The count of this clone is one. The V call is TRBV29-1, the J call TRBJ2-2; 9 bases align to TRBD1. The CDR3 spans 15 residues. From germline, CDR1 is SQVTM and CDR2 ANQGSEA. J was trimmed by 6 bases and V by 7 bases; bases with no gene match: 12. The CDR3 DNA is TGCAGCGGCCAGGGACAGGGAATTAGATCCGGGGAGCTGTTTTTT. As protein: CSGQGQGIRSGELFF.

The CDR3 DNA sequence: TGTGCCAGCAGTGAATTGAGAGGGTTGGCTGAAGCTTTCTTT. Protein: CASSELRGLAEAFF. V usage is TRBV25-1 and J usage is TRBJ1-1; D unclear. This CDR3 comprises 14 residues. In germline, CDR1 is MGHDK, CDR2 SYGVNS. V gave up 1 base and J gave up 6 bases, with 12 bases separating them. Filled out from reference TRBV25-1 and TRBJ1-1, the complete variable domain reads EADIYQTPRYLVIGTGKKITLECSQTMGHDKMYWYQQDPGMELHLIHYSYGVNSTEKGDLSSESTVSRIRTEHFPLTLESARPSHTSQYLCASSELRGLAEAFFGQGTRLTVV.

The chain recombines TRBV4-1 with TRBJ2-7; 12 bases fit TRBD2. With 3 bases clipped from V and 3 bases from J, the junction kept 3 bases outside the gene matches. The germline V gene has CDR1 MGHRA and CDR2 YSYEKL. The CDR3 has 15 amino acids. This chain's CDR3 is CASSQWTSGDYEQYF. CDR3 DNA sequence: TGCGCCAGCAGCCAGTGGACTAGCGGGGACTACGAGCAGTACTTC.

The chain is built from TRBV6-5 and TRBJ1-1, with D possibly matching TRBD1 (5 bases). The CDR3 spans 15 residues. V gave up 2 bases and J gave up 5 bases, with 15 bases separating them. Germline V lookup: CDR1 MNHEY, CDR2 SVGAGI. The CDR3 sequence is CASSYGNRGRTEAFF. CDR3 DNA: TGTGCCAGCAGTTACGGTAACCGGGGGAGAACTGAAGCTTTCTTT.